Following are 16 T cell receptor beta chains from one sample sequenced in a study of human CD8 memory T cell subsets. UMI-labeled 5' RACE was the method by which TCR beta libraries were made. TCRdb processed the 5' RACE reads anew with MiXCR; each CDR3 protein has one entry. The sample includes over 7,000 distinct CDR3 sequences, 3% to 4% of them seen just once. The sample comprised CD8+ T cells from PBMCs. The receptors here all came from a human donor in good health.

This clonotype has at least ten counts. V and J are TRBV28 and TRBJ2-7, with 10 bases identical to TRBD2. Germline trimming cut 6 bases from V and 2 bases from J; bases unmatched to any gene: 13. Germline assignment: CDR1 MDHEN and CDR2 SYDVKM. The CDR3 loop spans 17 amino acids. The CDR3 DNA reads TGTGCCAGCAGACTTACCTCAATAGCGGGAGGCGCCTACGAGCAGTACTTC. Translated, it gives CASRLTSIAGGAYEQYF.

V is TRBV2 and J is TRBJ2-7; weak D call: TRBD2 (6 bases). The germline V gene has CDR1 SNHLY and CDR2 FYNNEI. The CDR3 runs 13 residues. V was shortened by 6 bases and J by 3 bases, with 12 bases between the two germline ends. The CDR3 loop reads CASRMGTLYEQYF. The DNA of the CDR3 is TGTGCCAGCAGGATGGGGACTCTCTACGAGCAGTACTTC.

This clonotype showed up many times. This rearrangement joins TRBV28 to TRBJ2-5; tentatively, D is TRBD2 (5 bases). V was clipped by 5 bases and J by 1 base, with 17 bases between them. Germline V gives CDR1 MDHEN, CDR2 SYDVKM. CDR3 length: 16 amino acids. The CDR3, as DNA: TGTGCCAGCAGTCCACCCTTTAGCGATCCCCAAGAGACCCAGTACTTC. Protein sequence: CASSPPFSDPQETQYF.

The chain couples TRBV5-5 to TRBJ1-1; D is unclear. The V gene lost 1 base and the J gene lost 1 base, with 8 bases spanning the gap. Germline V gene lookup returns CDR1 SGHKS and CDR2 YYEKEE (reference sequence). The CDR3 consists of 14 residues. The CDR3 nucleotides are TGTGCCAGCAGCTTGCGGCAGGCGAACACTGAAGCTTTCTTT. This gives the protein CASSLRQANTEAFF.

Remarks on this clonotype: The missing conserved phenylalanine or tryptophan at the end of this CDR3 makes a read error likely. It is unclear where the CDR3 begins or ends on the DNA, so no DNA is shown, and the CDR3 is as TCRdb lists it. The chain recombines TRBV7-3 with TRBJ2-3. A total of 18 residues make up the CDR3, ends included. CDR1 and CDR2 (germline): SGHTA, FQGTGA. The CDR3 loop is CASSLTPRTSSSKKTHNC.

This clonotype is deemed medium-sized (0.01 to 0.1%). The CDR3 bases are TGCAGTGCTAGCAGGGTGTCCGTTTCCTACGAGCAGTACTTC. Its translation: CSASRVSVSYEQYF. The chain employs TRBV20-1 and TRBJ2-7, with D perhaps TRBD1 (5 bases). V gave up 3 bases and J gave up 1 base, with 13 bases separating them. CDR3 length: 14 residues. Germline lookup yields CDR1 DFQATT and CDR2 SNEGSKA (reference sequence).

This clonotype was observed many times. The CDR3 nucleotides are TGTGCCAGCAGCCCGATGGGACAGGGAATGGGCTACACCTTC. Translated, it gives CASSPMGQGMGYTF. The chain joins TRBV3-1 to TRBJ1-2, with 9 nucleotides matching TRBD1. The CDR3 has 14 residues. The V gene's germline CDR1 is LGHDT and CDR2 YNNKEL (reference sequence). The J segment lost 8 bases and the V segment lost 4 bases, leaving 8 bases of the junction unmatched.

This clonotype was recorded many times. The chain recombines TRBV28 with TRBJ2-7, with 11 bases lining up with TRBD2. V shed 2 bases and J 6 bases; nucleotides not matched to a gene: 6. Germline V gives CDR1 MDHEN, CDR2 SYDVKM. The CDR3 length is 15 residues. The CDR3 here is CASSLDPSGRSEQYF. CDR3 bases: TGTGCCAGCAGTTTAGATCCTAGCGGGAGGTCCGAGCAGTACTTC.

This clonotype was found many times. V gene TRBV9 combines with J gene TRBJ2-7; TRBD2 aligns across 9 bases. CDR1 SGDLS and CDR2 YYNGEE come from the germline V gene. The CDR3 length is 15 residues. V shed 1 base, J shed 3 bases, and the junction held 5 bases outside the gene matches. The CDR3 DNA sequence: TGTGCCAGCAGCGTAATAGCGGGAGATGTCTACGAGCAGTACTTC. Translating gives CASSVIAGDVYEQYF.

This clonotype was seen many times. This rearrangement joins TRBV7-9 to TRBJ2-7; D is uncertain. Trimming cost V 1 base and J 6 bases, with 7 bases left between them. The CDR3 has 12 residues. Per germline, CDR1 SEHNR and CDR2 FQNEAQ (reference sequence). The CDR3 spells CASSLDVGEQYF. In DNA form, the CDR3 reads TGTGCCAGCAGCTTAGATGTCGGCGAGCAGTACTTC.

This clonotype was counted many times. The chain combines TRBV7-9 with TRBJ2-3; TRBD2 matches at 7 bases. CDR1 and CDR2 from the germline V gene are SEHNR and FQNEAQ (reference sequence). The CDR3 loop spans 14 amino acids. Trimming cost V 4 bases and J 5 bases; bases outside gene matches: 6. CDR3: CASSSRGGGDTQYF. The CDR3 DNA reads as TGTGCCAGCAGCTCACGCGGGGGTGGAGATACGCAGTATTTT.

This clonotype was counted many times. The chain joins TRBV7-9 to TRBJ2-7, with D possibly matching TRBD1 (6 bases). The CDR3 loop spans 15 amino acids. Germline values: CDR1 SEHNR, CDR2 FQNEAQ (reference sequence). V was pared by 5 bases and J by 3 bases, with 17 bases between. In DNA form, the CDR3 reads TGTGCCAGCAGCCCAGAGGGGTACAGGGACTACGAGCAGTACTTC. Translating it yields CASSPEGYRDYEQYF.

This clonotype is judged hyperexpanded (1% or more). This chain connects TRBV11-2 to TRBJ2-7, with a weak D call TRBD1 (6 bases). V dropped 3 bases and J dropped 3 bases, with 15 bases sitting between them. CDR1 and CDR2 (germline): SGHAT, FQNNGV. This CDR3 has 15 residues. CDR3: CASSFHSDSYYEQYF. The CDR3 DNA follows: TGTGCCAGCAGCTTTCATTCGGACAGCTACTACGAGCAGTACTTC.

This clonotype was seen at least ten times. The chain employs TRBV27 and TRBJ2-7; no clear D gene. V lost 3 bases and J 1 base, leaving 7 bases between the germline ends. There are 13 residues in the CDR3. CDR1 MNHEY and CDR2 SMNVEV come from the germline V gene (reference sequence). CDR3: CASSFGPSYEQYF. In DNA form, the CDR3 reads TGTGCCAGCAGTTTCGGTCCATCCTACGAGCAGTACTTC.

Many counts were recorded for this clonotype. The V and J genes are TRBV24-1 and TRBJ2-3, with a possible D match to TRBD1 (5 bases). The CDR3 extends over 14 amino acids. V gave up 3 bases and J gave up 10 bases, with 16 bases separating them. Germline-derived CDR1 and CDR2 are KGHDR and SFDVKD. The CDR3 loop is CATSDQGSLEPQYF. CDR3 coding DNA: TGTGCCACCAGTGATCAGGGCTCGTTAGAGCCGCAGTATTTT.

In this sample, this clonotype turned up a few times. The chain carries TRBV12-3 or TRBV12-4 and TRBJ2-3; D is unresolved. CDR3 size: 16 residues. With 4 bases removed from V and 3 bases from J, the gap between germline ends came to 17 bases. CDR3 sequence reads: CASSSVAYWGTDTQYF. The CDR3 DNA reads TGTGCCAGCAGTTCGGTCGCATACTGGGGAACAGATACGCAGTATTTT.